This T cell receptor (beta chain) is drawn from a study of cytomegalovirus exposure and HLA in healthy donors. Study details: Tens of millions of unique TCRs, all from HLA-typed donors, were included in an early release of the data.

Findings and limits, study-wide: The presence/absence work took it that sequencing depth was about the same across donors. One variant, a missense change in DCLRE1C, was linked in a later analysis to TCR beta V- and J-gene trimming. Several of the most significant clusters appeared linked to common viral pathogens, based on a later analysis.

The CDR3 loop spans 14 amino acids. Trimming took 2 bases from V and 2 from J; bases not matched to a gene: 2. The germline V gene has CDR1 SGHNT and CDR2 YYREEE (reference sequence). Comment on this clone: What it binds is unknown.

This PCR relied on a set of 60 Vbeta primers and 13 Jbeta primers. Clones were sequenced by immunoSEQ multiplex PCR, and TCRdb holds only the in-frame ones, with some missing. The specimen's table records around 44,000 clones. This receptor was taken from a male donor in good health and CMV-seropositive. The chain employs TRBV5-4 and TRBJ1-2, with TRBD1 matching over 8 bases. The source material was PBMCs. The CDR3 reads CASSFQGANYGYTF. DNA for the CDR3: TGTGCCAGCAGCTTCCAGGGGGCCAACTATGGCTACACCTTC.